Each of the 9 T cell receptor beta chains below was sequenced from the same sample in a study of cytotoxic CD8 clonotypes in ibrutinib-treated CLL. Here immunoSEQ multiplex PCR was the method, and the copy in TCRdb shows in-frame clones only, minus some. In the table there are 6,000 or so clones, 65% to 85% of which are singletons. This material consisted of PBMCs, taken before ibrutinib treatment. Receptors originate from a human donor with chronic lymphocytic leukemia.

This chain joins TRBV5-1 and TRBJ2-1; D remains unclear. CDR1 and CDR2 from the germline V gene are SGHRS and YFSETQ. Trimming shortened V by 1 base and J by 8 bases, and 4 bases separated the two germline ends. There are 11 residues in the CDR3. CDR3 amino acids: CASSLLYEQFF. The CDR3 DNA reads TGCGCCAGCAGCTTGCTCTATGAGCAGTTCTTC.

The chain combines TRBV6-5 with TRBJ2-2; maybe TRBD1 (7 bases). The CDR3 consists of 15 residues. V shed 7 bases and J shed 2 bases, with 14 bases lying between them. Germline V gives CDR1 MNHEY, CDR2 SVGAGI. The CDR3 here is CASTPGDRNTGELFF. CDR3 coding DNA: TGTGCCAGCACCCCGGGGGACAGAAACACCGGGGAGCTGTTTTTT.

The V and J genes are TRBV30 and TRBJ2-6, with D possibly being TRBD2 (7 bases). The V gene's germline CDR1 is GTSNPN and CDR2 SVGIG (reference sequence). The V and J ends lost 2 bases and 0 bases respectively, with 20 bases between them. There are 19 residues in the CDR3. CDR3 sequence reads: CAWSKIRGALLSGANVLTF. The DNA of the CDR3 is TGTGCCTGGAGTAAAATCCGGGGGGCCCTACTCTCTGGGGCCAACGTCCTGACTTTC.

V and J are TRBV7-9 and TRBJ2-1; D gene unclear. Germline lookup yields CDR1 SEHNR and CDR2 FQNEAQ (reference sequence). Trimming shortened V by 2 bases and J by 12 bases, and 11 bases separated the two germline ends. This CDR3 is built from 12 residues. CDR3 protein: CASSLIEVSQFF. In DNA form, the CDR3 reads TGTGCCAGCAGCTTAATCGAGGTATCGCAGTTCTTC.

This clone was observed a handful of times. The CDR3: CAWSTWTGGNTIYF. CDR3 DNA: TGTGCCTGGAGTACATGGACAGGGGGAAACACCATATATTTT. The J gene is TRBJ1-3, the V gene TRBV30, with 8 bases that match TRBD1. Germline V CDR1 and CDR2: GTSNPN, SVGIG (reference sequence). This CDR3 contains 14 residues. Unmatched junction bases numbered 4, after V lost 2 bases and J lost 4 bases.

The chain employs TRBV7-3 and TRBJ2-1, with no clear D. The germline CDR1 and CDR2 sequences are SGHTA and FQGTGA. The CDR3 has 13 amino acids. The V end lost 5 bases, the J end lost 5 bases, and 10 bases lay between the germline ends. The CDR3 coding sequence is TGTGCCAGCAGCCCCCCCGGACACAATGAGCAGTTCTTC. Its translation is CASSPPGHNEQFF.

The genes are TRBV9 and TRBJ2-7; unclear D gene. Germline assignment: CDR1 SGDLS and CDR2 YYNGEE. Trimming removed 0 bases from V and 1 base from J, with 8 bases in between. The CDR3 length is 14 residues. CDR3 nucleotide sequence: TGTGCCAGCAGCGTAGGGGTGGGGTCCTACGAGCAGTACTTC. Its protein product is CASSVGVGSYEQYF.

The chain employs TRBV19 and TRBJ2-7; the D gene is possibly TRBD2 (6 bases). V lost 3 bases and J 4 bases, leaving 13 bases between the germline ends. The CDR3 runs 14 residues. Germline loops: CDR1 LNHDA, CDR2 SQIVND (reference sequence). Here the CDR3 DNA reads TGTGCCAGTAGTATTACCGGGAGTCTGTACGAGCAGTACTTC. This codes for CASSITGSLYEQYF.

The table lists this clone with a few counts. The genes are TRBV5-8 and TRBJ2-7, with D uncertain. Trimming removed 0 bases at V and 3 bases at J, with 10 bases between. Per the germline V gene, CDR1 is SGHTS and CDR2 is YDEGEE. This CDR3 is 14 amino acids long. The CDR3, as DNA: TGTGCCAGCAGCTTGGTCCGGGTCCGCTACGAGCAGTACTTC. Translating gives CASSLVRVRYEQYF.